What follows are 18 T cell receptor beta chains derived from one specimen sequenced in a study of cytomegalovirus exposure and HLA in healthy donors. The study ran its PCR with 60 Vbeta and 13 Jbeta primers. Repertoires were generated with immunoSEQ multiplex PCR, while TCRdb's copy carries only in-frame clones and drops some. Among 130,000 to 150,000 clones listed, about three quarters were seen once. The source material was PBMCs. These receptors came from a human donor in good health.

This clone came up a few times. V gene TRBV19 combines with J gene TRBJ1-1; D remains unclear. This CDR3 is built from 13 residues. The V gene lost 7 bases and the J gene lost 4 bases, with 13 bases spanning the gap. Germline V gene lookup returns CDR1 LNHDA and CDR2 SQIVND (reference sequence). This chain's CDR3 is CASTTPGITEAFF. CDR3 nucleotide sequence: TGTGCCAGTACCACCCCAGGAATCACTGAAGCTTTCTTT.

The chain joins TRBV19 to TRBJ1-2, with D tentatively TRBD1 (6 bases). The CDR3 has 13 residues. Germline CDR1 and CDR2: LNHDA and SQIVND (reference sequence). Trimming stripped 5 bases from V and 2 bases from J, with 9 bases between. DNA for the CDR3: TGTGCCAGTAGTCTCGGACAGAACTATGGCTACACCTTC. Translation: CASSLGQNYGYTF.

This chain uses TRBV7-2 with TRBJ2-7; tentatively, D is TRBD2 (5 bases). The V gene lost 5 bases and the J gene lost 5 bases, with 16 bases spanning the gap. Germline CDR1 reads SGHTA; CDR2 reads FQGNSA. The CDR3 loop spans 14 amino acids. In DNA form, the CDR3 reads TGTGCCAGCAGCCCGCCGCCTAGCCGGGACGAGCAGTACTTC. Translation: CASSPPPSRDEQYF.

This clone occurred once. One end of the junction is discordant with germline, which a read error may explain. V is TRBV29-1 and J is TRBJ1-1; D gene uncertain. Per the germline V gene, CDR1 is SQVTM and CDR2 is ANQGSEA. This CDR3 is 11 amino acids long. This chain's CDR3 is CSVAGNAEAFF. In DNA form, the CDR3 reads TGCAGCGTTGCGGGGAACGCTGAAGCTTTCTTT.

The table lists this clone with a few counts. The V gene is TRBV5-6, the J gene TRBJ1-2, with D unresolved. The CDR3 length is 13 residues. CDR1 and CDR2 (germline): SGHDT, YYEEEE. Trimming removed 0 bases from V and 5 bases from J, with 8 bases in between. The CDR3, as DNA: TGTGCCAGCAGCTTGGGCACAAGTTATGGCTACACCTTC. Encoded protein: CASSLGTSYGYTF.

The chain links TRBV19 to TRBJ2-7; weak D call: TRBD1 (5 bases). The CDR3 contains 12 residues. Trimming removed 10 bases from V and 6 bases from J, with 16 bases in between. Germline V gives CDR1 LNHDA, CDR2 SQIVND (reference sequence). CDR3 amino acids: CATRVREGEQYF. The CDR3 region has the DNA TGTGCCACCAGGGTTAGGGAAGGCGAGCAGTACTTC.

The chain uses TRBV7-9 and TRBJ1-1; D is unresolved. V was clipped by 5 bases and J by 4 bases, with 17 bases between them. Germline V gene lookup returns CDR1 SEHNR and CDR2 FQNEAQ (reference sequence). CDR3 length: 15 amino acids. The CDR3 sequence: CASSPLNGLSTEAFF. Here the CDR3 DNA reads TGTGCCAGCAGCCCCCTCAACGGGTTGAGCACTGAAGCTTTCTTT.

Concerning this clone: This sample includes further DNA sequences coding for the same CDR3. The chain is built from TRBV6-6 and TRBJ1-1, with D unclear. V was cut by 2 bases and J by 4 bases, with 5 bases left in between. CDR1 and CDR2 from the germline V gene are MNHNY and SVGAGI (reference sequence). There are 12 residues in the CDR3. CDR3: CASSYGGTEAFF. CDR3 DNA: TGTGCCAGCAGTTACGGAGGCACTGAAGCTTTCTTT.

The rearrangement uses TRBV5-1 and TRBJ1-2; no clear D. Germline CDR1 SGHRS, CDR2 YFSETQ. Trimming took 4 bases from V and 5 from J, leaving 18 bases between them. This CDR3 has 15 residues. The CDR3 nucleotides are TGCGCCAGCAGCGAGACCGGGAGTCAAGAATATGGCTACACCTTC. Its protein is CASSETGSQEYGYTF.

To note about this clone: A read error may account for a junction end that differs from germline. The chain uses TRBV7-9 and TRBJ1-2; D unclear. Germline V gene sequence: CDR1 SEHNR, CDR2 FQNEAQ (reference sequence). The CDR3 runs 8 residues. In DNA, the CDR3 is TGTTCCAGCAGCCCCCCTTCCTTC. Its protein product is CSSSPPSF. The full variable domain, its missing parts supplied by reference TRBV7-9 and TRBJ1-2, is DTGVSQNPRHKITKRGQNVTFRCDPISEHNRLYWYRQTLGQGPEFLTYFQNEAQLEKSRLLSDRFSAERPKGSFSTLEIQRTEQGDSAMYLCSSSPPSFGSGTRLTVV.

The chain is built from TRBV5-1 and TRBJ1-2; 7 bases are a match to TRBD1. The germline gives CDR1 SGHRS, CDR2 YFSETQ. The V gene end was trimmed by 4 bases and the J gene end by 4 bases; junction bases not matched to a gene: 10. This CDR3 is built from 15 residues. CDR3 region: CASSLSTGTVYGYTF. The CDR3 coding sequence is TGCGCCAGCAGCCTGTCTACCGGGACAGTCTATGGCTACACCTTC.

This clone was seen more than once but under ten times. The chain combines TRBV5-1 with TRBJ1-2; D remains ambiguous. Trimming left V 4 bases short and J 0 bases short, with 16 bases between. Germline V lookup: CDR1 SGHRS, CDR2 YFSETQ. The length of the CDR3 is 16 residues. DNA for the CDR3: TGCGCCAGCAGCCAGGCCCCGACACCGACTAACTATGGCTACACCTTC. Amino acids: CASSQAPTPTNYGYTF.

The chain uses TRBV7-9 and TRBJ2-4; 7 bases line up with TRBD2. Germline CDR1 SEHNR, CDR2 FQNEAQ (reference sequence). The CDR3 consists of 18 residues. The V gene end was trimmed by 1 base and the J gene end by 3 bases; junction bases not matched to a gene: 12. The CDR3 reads CASSLVFYRDYRKNIQYF. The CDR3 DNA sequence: TGTGCCAGCAGCTTAGTTTTCTACCGGGACTACCGCAAAAACATTCAGTACTTC.

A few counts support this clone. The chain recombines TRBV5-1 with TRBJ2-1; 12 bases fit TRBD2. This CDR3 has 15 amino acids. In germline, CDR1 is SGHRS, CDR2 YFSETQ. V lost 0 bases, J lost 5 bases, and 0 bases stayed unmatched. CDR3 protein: CASSLGLAGDNEQFF. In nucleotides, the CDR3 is TGCGCCAGCAGCTTGGGACTAGCGGGGGACAATGAGCAGTTCTTC.

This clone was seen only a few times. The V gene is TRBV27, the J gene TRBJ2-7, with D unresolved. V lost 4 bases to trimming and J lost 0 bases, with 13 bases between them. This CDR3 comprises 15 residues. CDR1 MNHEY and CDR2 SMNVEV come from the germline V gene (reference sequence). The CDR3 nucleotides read TGTGCCAGCAGTTCGCGTGCGGTGGGCTCCTACGAGCAGTACTTC. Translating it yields CASSSRAVGSYEQYF.

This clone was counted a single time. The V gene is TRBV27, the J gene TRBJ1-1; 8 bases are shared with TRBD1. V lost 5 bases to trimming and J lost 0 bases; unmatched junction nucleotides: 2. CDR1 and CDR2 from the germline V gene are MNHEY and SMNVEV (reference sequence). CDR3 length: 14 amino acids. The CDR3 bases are TGTGCCAGCAGTAACAGGGGGTTGAACACTGAAGCTTTCTTT. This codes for CASSNRGLNTEAFF.

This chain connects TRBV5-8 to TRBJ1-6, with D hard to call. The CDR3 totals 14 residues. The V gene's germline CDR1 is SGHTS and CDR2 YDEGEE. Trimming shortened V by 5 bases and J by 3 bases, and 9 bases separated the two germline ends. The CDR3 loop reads CASRRVRYNSPLHF. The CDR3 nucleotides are TGTGCCAGCAGGAGGGTCCGCTATAATTCACCCCTCCACTTT.

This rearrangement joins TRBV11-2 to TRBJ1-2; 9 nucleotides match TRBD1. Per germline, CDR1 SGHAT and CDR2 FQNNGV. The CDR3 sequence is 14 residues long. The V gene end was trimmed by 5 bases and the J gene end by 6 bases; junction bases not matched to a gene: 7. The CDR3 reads CASSLGTGRHGYTF. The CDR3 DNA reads TGTGCCAGCAGCCTGGGGACAGGGAGACATGGCTACACCTTC.